This record looks at one T cell receptor (beta chain) sequence and its context. This CDR3 region has 14 residues. The germline gives CDR1 WNHNN, CDR2 SYGVQD (reference sequence). The V segment lost 9 bases and the J segment 3 bases; nucleotides outside the gene matches: 8. These data are taken from a study of blood T cell repertoires in COVID-19. At the level of the study: Samples taken during acute and convalescent COVID-19 were collected in the United States, Italy and Spain. T cells, B-cell-depleted T cells, or PBMCs provided the cDNA or gDNA that served as material.

Authors' processing steps: Amplification from reference gene primers served as the basis for estimated nucleated cell counts. This table comes from immunoSEQ multiplex PCR, and its TCRdb copy is limited to in-frame clones, with some not included. V and J calls and clone size come straight from that table; D and trimming were deduced from the DNA. Here the sample spans around 200,000 clones, roughly 85% being singletons. This sequence was found in a woman in her thirties or forties with active or convalescent COVID-19. The chain carries TRBV10-1 and TRBJ2-3; 8 bases are a match to TRBD2. The sequenced sample was peripheral blood. CDR3 coding DNA: TGCGCCAGGAAGGGAGCGGGGGCAACAGATACGCAGTATTTT. Protein: CARKGAGATDTQYF.